This entry is about one TCR beta chain. Its antigen remains unknown. The V end lost 2 bases, the J end lost 4 bases, and 18 bases lay between the germline ends. There are 17 residues in the CDR3. In germline, CDR1 is MGHRA, CDR2 YSYEKL. These data originate in a study of T cells after posttransplantation cyclophosphamide. General observations from the study: Blood and skin or GI T cell repertoires showed limited TRB overlap. Recipient CMV seropositivity and CMV reactivation strongly tracked TRB clonality.

Cells defined as naive were viable CD3+CD4+ or CD3+CD8+ and CCR7+CD45RA+CD45RO-CD95-CD27+CD28+. TCRdb's copy holds only in-frame clones and misses some; the assay was immunoSEQ multiplex PCR. The sample has tens of thousands of clones, 95% to 99% seen once. This TCR came from a man aged 35-49 years in good health, CMV-negative, and a related stem cell transplant donor. V usage is TRBV4-1 and J usage is TRBJ1-5; a possible D gene is TRBD1 (6 bases). Sequenced: naive CD4+ T cells sorted from PBMCs. The CDR3 bases are TGCGCCAGCAGCCAATCCCCCCTCCACAGGGCGAATCAGCCCCAGCATTTT. It translates to CASSQSPLHRANQPQHF.